The T cell receptor beta chain under discussion was sequenced for a study of T cells in Graves' hyperthyroidism and ophthalmopathy. Clinicians diagnosed patients from clinical symptoms, serum thyroxine and TRAb, thyroid ultrasound and orbital computed tomography. This clonotype was counted ten times or more. Its antigen is unknown. Trimming removed 4 bases at V and 0 bases at J, with 10 bases between. CDR1 MGHRA and CDR2 YSYEKL come from the germline V gene. The CDR3 contains 15 residues. Study outcomes and limitations: Classification by a 13 V-J model distinguished ophthalmopathy from stable hyperthyroidism. The model forecast ophthalmopathy, anticipating it by a median roughly 6.5 months before onset. Blood held most thyroid clonotypes expanded above 0.001 frequency.

TCR beta CDR3 region amplification was performed from RNA transcripts. HTBI primers drove first-round RT-PCR of the TCR CDR3. TCRdb reprocessed the multiplex PCR reads with MiXCR, giving one entry per CDR3 protein. The sample has more than 500,000 distinct CDR3 sequences, more than 45% seen once. The source material was peripheral blood or thyroid tissue (not recorded which). This sequence originates from an adult woman with Graves' disease, either hyperthyroidism or ophthalmopathy (not recorded which). The chain uses TRBV4-1 and TRBJ1-3; D not resolved. The CDR3 DNA reads TGCGCCAGCAGCCCCGGAGATGGCTCTGGAAACACCATATATTTT. Its protein product is CASSPGDGSGNTIYF.